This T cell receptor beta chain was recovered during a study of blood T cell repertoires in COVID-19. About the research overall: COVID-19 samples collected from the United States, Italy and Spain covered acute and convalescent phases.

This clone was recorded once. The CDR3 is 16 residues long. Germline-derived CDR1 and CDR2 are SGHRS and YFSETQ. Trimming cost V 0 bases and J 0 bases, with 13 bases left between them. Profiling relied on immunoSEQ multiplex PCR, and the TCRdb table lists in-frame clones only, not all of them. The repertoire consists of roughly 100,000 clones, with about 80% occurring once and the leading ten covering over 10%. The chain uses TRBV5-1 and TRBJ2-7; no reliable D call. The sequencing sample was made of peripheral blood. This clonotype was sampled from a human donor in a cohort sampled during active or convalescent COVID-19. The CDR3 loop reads CASSLAWQENSYEQYF. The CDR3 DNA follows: TGCGCCAGCAGCTTGGCCTGGCAGGAAAACTCCTACGAGCAGTACTTC.